This T cell receptor beta chain was recorded in a study of early T cells in non-severe SARS-CoV-2 infection. As for the study in general: From unsorted whole blood, bulk RNA was sequenced, and the chains remained unpaired. Study-wide points: Comparison of clonotypes with VDJdb favored anti-spike CD8 responses while missing private and CD4 specificities.

With V trimmed by 3 bases and J by 7 bases, 7 bases remained unmatched. Per the germline V gene, CDR1 is SEHNR and CDR2 is FQNEAQ (reference sequence). CDR3 length equals 15 residues. In the case of this clonotype: The antigen is undetermined.

As part of library construction, unique molecular identifiers were attached to individual cDNA molecules. MiXCR, run by TCRdb on the 5' RACE reads, gives a single entry per CDR3 protein. This table has approximately 83,000 distinct CDR3 sequences, around 14% appearing once. The receptor was isolated from an adult who was a healthcare worker with PCR-confirmed SARS-CoV-2 infection or an uninfected control (not recorded which). The chain employs TRBV7-9 and TRBJ2-1; 9 bases align to TRBD1. Sequencing was done on a sample of whole blood. The CDR3 protein is CASSLEGQGVNEQFF. In nucleotides, the CDR3 is TGTGCCAGCAGCTTGGAGGGACAGGGAGTTAATGAGCAGTTCTTC.